The 18 T cell receptor beta chains below come from one sample, sequenced in a study of human T cells and chemical hapten exposure. Time point given: healthy volunteer bleed at 6 weeks. Unfractionated whole blood was the source of the extracted total RNA. TCRdb ran MiXCR on the RACE reads and lists one entry per CDR3 protein. The sample lists more than 60,000 distinct CDR3 sequences, under 10% occurring once. The sample taken for sequencing was whole blood. Source of these receptors: a male donor in good health. Some clones in this sample may be carry-over from other donors' samples.

This clonotype was recorded a few times. The V call is TRBV6-5, the J call TRBJ2-1; D not certain. The CDR3 consists of 12 residues. Germline V gene lookup returns CDR1 MNHEY and CDR2 SVGAGI. Trimming left V 6 bases short and J 9 bases short, with 12 bases between. The CDR3 spells CASRGLPAEQFF. CDR3 DNA: TGTGCCAGCAGGGGCCTCCCAGCTGAGCAGTTCTTC.

A few counts support this clonotype. This chain connects TRBV20-1 to TRBJ2-1, with D maybe TRBD2 (6 bases). Germline-derived CDR1 and CDR2 are DFQATT and SNEGSKA (reference sequence). The germline V and J ends were trimmed by 2 bases and 3 bases, with 11 bases remaining between them. The CDR3 covers 14 residues. CDR3 loop: CSARPSSGYNEQFF. As DNA, the CDR3 is TGCAGTGCTAGACCGAGTAGCGGCTACAATGAGCAGTTCTTC.

This clonotype has a handful of counts. V gene TRBV12-3 or TRBV12-4 combines with J gene TRBJ2-3; D not resolved. V was trimmed by 5 bases and J by 4 bases, leaving 7 bases between them. This CDR3 has 12 residues. The CDR3 DNA reads as TGTGCCAGCAGTCCAGACTCAGATACGCAGTATTTT. Translation: CASSPDSDTQYF.

The genes are TRBV20-1 and TRBJ2-3, with TRBD1 matching over 9 bases. Unmatched junction bases numbered 5, after V lost 0 bases and J lost 4 bases. The CDR3 is 15 amino acids. CDR1 is DFQATT, CDR2 SNEGSKA, per germline (reference sequence). CDR3 region: CSARDPQGAADTQYF. In DNA form, the CDR3 reads TGCAGTGCTAGAGATCCACAGGGGGCCGCAGATACGCAGTATTTT.

V and J are TRBV6-2 or TRBV6-3 and TRBJ2-2; D unclear. The CDR3 sequence is 12 residues long. The ends were cut back, 7 bases at V and 3 bases at J, with 6 bases in the middle. Looked up from germline, CDR1 is MNHEY and CDR2 is SVGEGT. CDR3 bases: TGTGCCAGCAACCCCGACACCGGGGAGCTGTTTTTT. It specifies CASNPDTGELFF.

In its sample, this clonotype was seen a few times. The chain is built from TRBV30 and TRBJ1-5; D is undetermined. Germline-derived CDR1 and CDR2 are GTSNPN and SVGIG (reference sequence). The length of the CDR3 is 13 residues. Trimming took off 1 base at V and 7 bases at J, with 11 bases between the two ends. CDR3 DNA sequence: TGTGCCTGGAGTGCAAGAAGAGGCCAGCCCCAGCATTTT. Amino acid sequence: CAWSARRGQPQHF.

The rearrangement uses TRBV12-3 or TRBV12-4 and TRBJ2-1; D gene unclear. This CDR3 has 15 residues. Trimming cost V 6 bases and J 5 bases, with 17 bases left between them. CDR3 in DNA: TGTGCCAGCAGCTTGACCGGCTCGCCAAACAATGAGCAGTTCTTC. Translation gives CASSLTGSPNNEQFF.

At least ten counts were recorded for this clonotype. The chain employs TRBV27 and TRBJ2-3; possibly TRBD1 for D (7 bases). The CDR3 is 15 amino acids. V shed 5 bases and J shed 0 bases, with 12 bases lying between them. The germline gives CDR1 MNHEY, CDR2 SMNVEV (reference sequence). The CDR3 spells CASSLQGGSTDTQYF. For the CDR3, the DNA is TGTGCCAGCAGTCTCCAGGGGGGTAGCACAGATACGCAGTATTTT.

V usage is TRBV20-1 and J usage is TRBJ1-4; D is unclear. CDR1 and CDR2 (germline): DFQATT, SNEGSKA (reference sequence). The V end was cut by 5 bases, the J end by 8 bases, with 12 bases between. The CDR3 length is 12 residues. DNA for the CDR3: TGCAGTGCTCTGTCCCCCCAAGAAAAACTGTTTTTT. Protein: CSALSPQEKLFF.

A note on this clonotype: A much larger clone lies one base from this, so it may be a read error. This rearrangement joins TRBV6-4 to TRBJ2-1, with D perhaps matching TRBD1 (5 bases). This CDR3 has 13 amino acids. Germline V gene data show CDR1 as MRHNA and CDR2 as SNTAGT. CDR3 loop: CASSDKGHKEQFF. CDR3 nucleotides: TGTGCCAGCAGTGATAAGGGGCACAAAGAGCAGTTCTTC.

This clonotype was found a few times. The chain has TRBV6-6 and TRBJ1-5; D gene uncertain. The CDR3 is 12 amino acids. In germline, CDR1 is MNHNY, CDR2 SVGAGI (reference sequence). The V and J ends lost 6 bases and 5 bases respectively, with 8 bases between them. The DNA for the CDR3 is TGTGCCAGCAGATTCGGGGATCAGCCCCAGCATTTT. This sequence encodes CASRFGDQPQHF.

The chain is built from TRBV30 and TRBJ1-4, with D possibly TRBD1 on 5 matching bases. The germline CDR1 and CDR2 sequences are GTSNPN and SVGIG (reference sequence). Between the trimmed V and J ends, which lost 4 bases and 13 bases, there was a span of 16 bases. The CDR3 has 12 residues. CDR3 in amino acids: CAWNRRDGVLFF. CDR3 sequence (DNA): TGTGCCTGGAACAGGCGGGATGGAGTACTGTTTTTT.

The V call is TRBV29-1, the J call TRBJ1-1; 9 positions match TRBD1. The germline V gene has CDR1 SQVTM and CDR2 ANQGSEA. Unmatched junction bases numbered 6, after V lost 6 bases and J lost 1 base. CDR3 length equals 14 residues. CDR3 coding DNA: TGCAGCGTGGGTACAGGGGGCGCGAACACTGAAGCTTTCTTT. It yields the protein CSVGTGGANTEAFF.

Ten or more counts support this clonotype. The chain is built from TRBV6-6 and TRBJ2-1; TRBD2 matches at 11 bases. The germline CDR1 and CDR2 sequences are MNHNY and SVGAGI (reference sequence). The CDR3 length is 18 residues. Trimming took 8 bases from V and 0 from J; bases not matched to a gene: 12. CDR3 amino acids: CASSGLAGSGTSYNEQFF. CDR3 coding DNA: TGTGCCAGCTCTGGACTAGCGGGCTCCGGGACCTCCTACAATGAGCAGTTCTTC.

The table lists this clonotype with many counts. A junction boundary mismatches the germline segment, possibly from a read error. V and J are TRBV12-3 or TRBV12-4 and TRBJ1-5; a weak D match, TRBD1 (6 bases). This CDR3 has 12 amino acids. The CDR3 protein is CASSPSSGGLDF. DNA of the CDR3: TGTGCCAGCAGTCCAAGCTCGGGGGGGCTGGATTTT.

This clonotype was observed a handful of times. The rearrangement uses TRBV5-4 and TRBJ2-2, with TRBD2 as a possible D gene (8 bases). V was shortened by 4 bases and J by 1 base, with 17 bases between the two germline ends. This CDR3 is built from 17 residues. Germline V gives CDR1 SGHNT, CDR2 YYREEE (reference sequence). The CDR3 loop is CASSTRQGLGNTGELFF. The CDR3, as DNA: TGTGCCAGCAGCACCCGACAGGGACTAGGGAACACCGGGGAGCTGTTTTTT.

This chain links TRBV11-1 with TRBJ2-3; unclear D gene. Germline V gene lookup returns CDR1 SGHAT and CDR2 FQDESV (reference sequence). V lost 2 bases to trimming and J lost 5 bases, with 2 bases between them. The length of the CDR3 is 11 residues. CDR3 region: CASSLQDTQYF. In DNA, the CDR3 is TGTGCCAGCAGCTTACAAGATACGCAGTATTTT.

This clonotype was seen a handful of times. The rearrangement links TRBV20-1 to TRBJ2-7, with D perhaps matching TRBD1 (6 bases). Germline lookup yields CDR1 DFQATT and CDR2 SNEGSKA (reference sequence). The CDR3 contains 13 residues. The V and J ends lost 5 bases and 2 bases respectively, with 13 bases between them. The CDR3 DNA reads as TGCAGTGCTGCGGTACAGGGCACCTACGAGCAGTACTTC. This encodes CSAAVQGTYEQYF.